These T cell receptor beta chains were read from a single sample in a study of cytomegalovirus exposure and HLA in healthy donors. The protocol was immunoSEQ multiplex PCR, while the TCRdb copy is restricted to in-frame clones and leaves out a portion. The sample records about 130,000 clones, roughly 74% being singletons. Sequenced material: PBMCs. The receptors shown here come from a woman between 50 and 59 years old in good health and CMV-seropositive. Both conserved end residues are part of each CDR3. Fields, in order: D gene, clone size, J gene, V gene, CDR3 protein, CDR3 DNA. A D gene is named only where the DNA matches it firmly. Clone size is shown for a subset of rows, as once, few, many or a class of expanded clone.

D: .
size: once
J: TRBJ1-1
V: TRBV2
CDR3: CASSPAPFLRGTEAFF
DNA: TGTGCCAGCAGTCCCGCTCCATTCCTGCGGGGAACTGAAGCTTTCTTT

D: .
size: .
J: TRBJ1-1
V: TRBV9
CDR3: CASGRGHLNTEAFF
DNA: TGTGCCAGCGGTCGGGGACATCTGAACACTGAAGCTTTCTTT

D: TRBD2
size: few
J: TRBJ2-1
V: TRBV19
CDR3: CASLPPGGVYNEQFF
DNA: TGTGCCAGTCTTCCTCCCGGGGGGGTGTACAATGAGCAGTTCTTC

D: .
size: .
J: TRBJ2-7
V: TRBV7-2
CDR3: CASSSQEGQRYEQYF
DNA: TGTGCCAGCAGCTCGCAGGAGGGACAGCGCTACGAGCAGTACTTC

D: .
size: .
J: TRBJ1-1
V: TRBV2
CDR3: CASSVSTEAFF
DNA: TGTGCCAGCAGCGTCAGCACTGAAGCTTTCTTT

D: TRBD1
size: .
J: TRBJ2-1
V: TRBV10-3
CDR3: CAISETGVVVNEQFF
DNA: TGTGCCATCAGTGAGACAGGGGTGGTGGTCAATGAGCAGTTCTTC

D: TRBD1
size: medium-sized
J: TRBJ1-2
V: TRBV5-1
CDR3: CASSSLGQGVGYGYTF
DNA: TGCGCCAGCAGCTCCCTAGGACAGGGAGTGGGCTATGGCTACACCTTC

D: TRBD1
size: .
J: TRBJ1-4
V: TRBV12-5
CDR3: CASGLSIGTGDEKLFF
DNA: TGTGCTAGTGGTTTGAGCATCGGGACAGGGGACGAAAAACTGTTTTTT

D: .
size: .
J: TRBJ2-5
V: TRBV6-1
CDR3: CASTPTETQETQYF
DNA: TGTGCCAGCACCCCAACAGAGACCCAAGAGACCCAGTACTTC

D: TRBD1
size: .
J: TRBJ1-1
V: TRBV19
CDR3: CASSEDRALNTEAFF
DNA: TGTGCCAGTAGCGAAGACAGGGCTCTGAACACTGAAGCTTTCTTT

D: TRBD2
size: .
J: TRBJ2-5
V: TRBV5-1
CDR3: CASSLVLAGGPEETQYF
DNA: TGCGCCAGCAGCTTGGTTCTAGCGGGGGGGCCGGAGGAGACCCAGTACTTC

D: TRBD2
size: few
J: TRBJ2-3
V: TRBV18
CDR3: CASSPPIAGTDTRYF
DNA: TGTGCCAGCTCACCACCTATAGCGGGTACAGATACGCGGTATTTT

D: .
size: few
J: TRBJ1-1
V: TRBV10-3
CDR3: CAISESEVLNTEAFF
DNA: TGTGCCATCAGTGAGTCAGAGGTTTTGAACACTGAAGCTTTCTTT

D: .
size: few
J: TRBJ2-2
V: TRBV29-1
CDR3: CSVAGATGELFF
DNA: TGCAGCGTTGCTGGGGCAACCGGGGAGCTGTTTTTT

D: .
size: few
J: TRBJ1-1
V: TRBV19
CDR3: CASGGGRGEAFF
DNA: TGTGCCAGCGGGGGGGGGCGAGGTGAAGCTTTCTTT

D: .
size: .
J: TRBJ1-5
V: TRBV5-4
CDR3: CASSFGGGILEQPQHF
DNA: TGTGCCAGCAGCTTCGGGGGGGGCATTCTGGAACAGCCCCAGCATTTT

D: .
size: .
J: TRBJ2-3
V: TRBV19
CDR3: CASSEGIGQSTDTQYF
DNA: TGTGCCAGTAGTGAGGGGATTGGACAGAGCACAGATACGCAGTATTTT

D: TRBD1
size: .
J: TRBJ1-1
V: TRBV6-5
CDR3: CASSSPGQLNTEAFF
DNA: TGTGCCAGCAGTTCCCCGGGACAGCTGAACACTGAAGCTTTCTTT

D: TRBD1
size: .
J: TRBJ1-3
V: TRBV7-6
CDR3: CASSLASTGVSGNTIYF
DNA: TGTGCCAGCAGCTTAGCGTCGACAGGGGTCTCTGGAAACACCATATATTTT

D: TRBD1
size: .
J: TRBJ1-6
V: TRBV27
CDR3: CASRTGQGDSPLHF
DNA: TGTGCCAGCAGGACGGGACAGGGCGATTCACCCCTCCACTTT

D: TRBD2
size: .
J: TRBJ2-1
V: TRBV27
CDR3: CASSLLAGGLHEQFF
DNA: TGTGCCAGCAGTTTACTAGCGGGGGGGCTTCATGAGCAGTTCTTC

D: .
size: .
J: TRBJ1-2
V: TRBV27
CDR3: CASSGRGGGYGYTF
DNA: TGTGCCAGCAGTGGTCGGGGGGGAGGCTATGGCTACACCTTC

D: .
size: .
J: TRBJ2-1
V: TRBV7-9
CDR3: CASSPRRGSSYNEQFF
DNA: TGTGCCAGCAGTCCTAGACGGGGTAGCTCCTACAATGAGCAGTTCTTC

D: .
size: .
J: TRBJ1-6
V: TRBV2
CDR3: CASSDQGLYNSPLHF
DNA: TGTGCCAGCAGTGACCAGGGACTATATAATTCACCCCTCCACTTT